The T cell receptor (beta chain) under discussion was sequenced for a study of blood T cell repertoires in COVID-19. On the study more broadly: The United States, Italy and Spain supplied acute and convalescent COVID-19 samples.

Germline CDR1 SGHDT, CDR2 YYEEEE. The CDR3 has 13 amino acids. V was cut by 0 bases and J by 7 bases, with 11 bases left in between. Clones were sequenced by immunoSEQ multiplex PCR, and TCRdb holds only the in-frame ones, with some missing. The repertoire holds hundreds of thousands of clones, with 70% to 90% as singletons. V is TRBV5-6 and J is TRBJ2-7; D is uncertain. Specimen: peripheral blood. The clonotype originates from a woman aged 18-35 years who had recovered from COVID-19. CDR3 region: CASSLGASGEQYF. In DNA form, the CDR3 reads TGTGCCAGCAGCTTGGGCGCTAGTGGGGAGCAGTACTTC.